This TCR beta chain originates from a study of cytomegalovirus exposure and HLA in healthy donors. The CDR3 consists of 14 residues. V lost 7 bases, J lost 3 bases, and 12 bases lay in between. CDR1 SNHLY and CDR2 FYNNEI come from the germline V gene. Primers: 60 Vbeta forward and 13 Jbeta reverse. Only in-frame clones appear in the TCRdb table, and some are missing; sequencing was by immunoSEQ multiplex PCR. Among some 200,000 clones listed, about four fifths were seen once. Overall study findings and caveats: 87-base-pair reads could not separate some V segments, including TRBV6-2 and TRBV6-3. Per published accounts, TCR beta sequences correctly predicted the HLA-A and HLA-B alleles of most subjects.

A remark on this clone: Antigen specificity is unknown.

Nominally healthy donors were sampled, though unrecorded immune exposures were likely. The source is a boy aged 2 to 10 in good health and CMV-seronegative. Source material: PBMCs. V usage is TRBV2 and J usage is TRBJ1-4; possible D gene TRBD1, 5 bases. CDR3 protein: CASIETVSNEKLFF. The CDR3 bases are TGTGCCAGCATTGAGACAGTCTCTAATGAAAAACTGTTTTTT. Based on the CDR3 plus reference TRBV2 and TRBJ1-4, the full variable domain is EPEVTQTPSHQVTQMGQEVILRCVPISNHLYFYWYRQILGQKVEFLVSFYNNEISEKSEIFDDQFSVERPDGSNFTLKIRSTKLEDSAMYFCASIETVSNEKLFFGSGTQLSVL.